One sample yielded the 3 T cell receptor beta chains listed below, sequenced in a study of control samples from healthy donors and cancer patients. Assay: immunoSEQ multiplex PCR; the TCRdb copy retains only in-frame clones and omits some. The table has roughly 88,000 clones, around four fifths seen once. The sequencing sample was made of blood. These receptors all stem from a young man in good health.

Concerning this clone itself: A read error may account for a junction end that differs from germline. The chain is built from TRBV7-9 and TRBJ2-7; 7 bases agree with TRBD2. The germline V gene encodes CDR1 SEHNR and CDR2 FQNEAQ (reference sequence). CDR3 length: 13 amino acids. CDR3 amino acids: CASSPRAREERYF. CDR3 bases: TGTGCCAGCAGCCCCCGGGCCCGGGAGGAGCGGTACTTC.

The chain carries TRBV5-1 and TRBJ2-5, with D perhaps TRBD2 (7 bases). Trimming took off 3 bases at V and 10 bases at J, with 10 bases between the two ends. The CDR3 sequence is 11 residues long. The germline CDR1 and CDR2 sequences are SGHRS and YFSETQ. CDR3 bases: TGCGCCAGCAGCTGGGAGGGGGGCCAGTACTTC. Amino acids: CASSWEGGQYF.

The chain links TRBV9 to TRBJ2-2, with 7 positions matching TRBD2. The CDR3 is made up of 16 amino acids. CDR1 SGDLS and CDR2 YYNGEE come from the germline V gene. Trimming cost V 0 bases and J 4 bases; bases outside gene matches: 6. The DNA for the CDR3 is TGTGCCAGCAGCGTAGTCGCGAGCGGGATCACCGGGGAGCTGTTTTTT. This sequence encodes CASSVVASGITGELFF.